Each of the 23 T cell receptor beta chains below was sequenced from the same sample in a study of blood T cell repertoires in COVID-19. Here immunoSEQ multiplex PCR was the method, and the copy in TCRdb shows in-frame clones only, minus some. The table records 150,000 to 200,000 clones, around 91% of them present only once. The specimen was peripheral blood. The receptor source for this set is a man aged 50-60 years with acute or convalescent COVID-19.

The chain employs TRBV27 and TRBJ2-2; 14 positions match TRBD2. Germline CDR1 MNHEY, CDR2 SMNVEV (reference sequence). There are 20 residues in the CDR3. Trimming took 4 bases from V and 0 from J; bases not matched to a gene: 10. This CDR3 is CASSSFLGLAGGTNTGELFF. The CDR3 DNA reads TGTGCCAGCAGTTCATTCCTCGGACTAGCGGGAGGAACGAACACCGGGGAGCTGTTTTTT.

The chain joins TRBV7-9 to TRBJ2-3; 12 positions match TRBD2. V was clipped by 5 bases and J by 4 bases; unmatched bases: 4. Per germline, CDR1 SEHNR and CDR2 FQNEAQ (reference sequence). There are 15 residues in the CDR3. CDR3 nucleotides: TGTGCCAGCAGCAGACTAGCGGGAGAGGCAGATACGCAGTATTTT. Amino acids: CASSRLAGEADTQYF. The whole variable domain, remainder taken from reference TRBV7-9 and TRBJ2-3, is DTGVSQNPRHKITKRGQNVTFRCDPISEHNRLYWYRQTLGQGPEFLTYFQNEAQLEKSRLLSDRFSAERPKGSFSTLEIQRTEQGDSAMYLCASSRLAGEADTQYFGPGTRLTVL.

The rearrangement uses TRBV18 and TRBJ1-2; TRBD1 matches at 11 bases. J lost 7 bases, V lost 4 bases, and 11 bases had no gene match. This CDR3 region has 16 residues. Germline-derived CDR1 and CDR2 are KGHSH and LQKENI. As DNA, the CDR3 is TGTGCCAGCTCACTACTGGACAGGGGGCGCGATCGTGGCTACACCTTC. This sequence encodes CASSLLDRGRDRGYTF.

V is TRBV9 and J is TRBJ2-5; the match to TRBD2 covers 7 bases. Germline lookup yields CDR1 SGDLS and CDR2 YYNGEE. The CDR3 is made up of 14 amino acids. Unmatched junction bases numbered 5, after V lost 1 base and J lost 5 bases. Here the CDR3 reads CASSVSGARETQYF. In DNA form, the CDR3 reads TGTGCCAGCAGCGTAAGCGGGGCTCGGGAGACCCAGTACTTC.

The chain joins TRBV7-9 to TRBJ2-5, with 14 bases identical to TRBD2. CDR3 size: 17 residues. With V trimmed by 4 bases and J by 4 bases, 8 bases remained unmatched. Germline V gene lookup returns CDR1 SEHNR and CDR2 FQNEAQ (reference sequence). CDR3 coding DNA: TGTGCCAGCAGCTCAAACGCCGGGACTAGCGGGAGAGAGACCCAGTACTTC. This translates into CASSSNAGTSGRETQYF. Variable domain in full (rest from reference TRBV7-9 and TRBJ2-5): DTGVSQNPRHKITKRGQNVTFRCDPISEHNRLYWYRQTLGQGPEFLTYFQNEAQLEKSRLLSDRFSAERPKGSFSTLEIQRTEQGDSAMYLCASSSNAGTSGRETQYFGPGTRLLVL.

The chain recombines TRBV7-8 with TRBJ1-1, with TRBD1 matching over 7 bases. J was trimmed by 11 bases and V by 0 bases; bases with no gene match: 9. CDR3 length: 14 residues. Germline V gives CDR1 SGHVS, CDR2 FQNEAQ. The CDR3 DNA follows: TGTGCCAGCAGCTTAGCAGACAGGGCTAGTGGGGCTTTCTTT. Protein: CASSLADRASGAFF.

The V and J genes are TRBV28 and TRBJ1-2; a possible D gene is TRBD1 (5 bases). CDR3 size: 14 residues. V shed 1 base and J shed 4 bases, with 10 bases lying between them. The V gene's germline CDR1 is MDHEN and CDR2 SYDVKM. Written as DNA, the CDR3 is TGTGCCAGCAGTTTATTCCCAGGGCTCTATGGCTACACCTTC. Its translation is CASSLFPGLYGYTF.

This clone was detected once. The gene calls are TRBV30 and TRBJ1-4; D is possibly TRBD1 (6 bases). This CDR3 comprises 15 residues. V dropped 4 bases and J dropped 3 bases, with 15 bases sitting between them. Germline CDR1 reads GTSNPN; CDR2 reads SVGIG (reference sequence). CDR3 coding DNA: TGTGCCTGGAACCCAAAGGGGGGGGCTAATGAAAAACTGTTTTTT. This encodes CAWNPKGGANEKLFF.

The chain links TRBV7-9 to TRBJ2-3; D may be TRBD2 (6 bases). The V gene lost 5 bases and the J gene lost 3 bases, with 12 bases spanning the gap. The CDR3 is 14 residues long. The germline V gene has CDR1 SEHNR and CDR2 FQNEAQ (reference sequence). The CDR3 DNA follows: TGTGCCAGCAGCCCTGGAGGGGTAACAGATACGCAGTATTTT. Its translation is CASSPGGVTDTQYF.

The chain combines TRBV7-9 with TRBJ2-2; TRBD1 might be the D (5 bases). In germline, CDR1 is SEHNR, CDR2 FQNEAQ (reference sequence). With 5 bases removed from V and 3 bases from J, the gap between germline ends came to 10 bases. The CDR3 is made up of 14 amino acids. CDR3 coding DNA: TGTGCCAGCAGCCAACAGGTCCACACCGGGGAGCTGTTTTTT. Protein sequence: CASSQQVHTGELFF.

This sequence joins TRBV27 and TRBJ1-2; possible D gene TRBD1, 6 bases. V lost 8 bases, J lost 4 bases, and 14 bases lay in between. The CDR3 runs 13 residues. The germline gives CDR1 MNHEY, CDR2 SMNVEV (reference sequence). The CDR3 DNA is TGTGCCAGCCGGGGGGGCACCGTCTATGGCTACACCTTC. It specifies CASRGGTVYGYTF.

This rearrangement joins TRBV7-3 to TRBJ2-5, with unresolved D. The CDR3 is made up of 14 amino acids. Germline lookup yields CDR1 SGHTA and CDR2 FQGTGA. V was cut by 1 base and J by 2 bases, with 8 bases left in between. The CDR3 reads CASSLSSNQETQYF. CDR3 coding DNA: TGTGCCAGCAGCTTAAGTTCCAATCAAGAGACCCAGTACTTC.

The chain is built from TRBV29-1 and TRBJ2-5, with 7 bases fitting TRBD1. This CDR3 has 12 residues. Losses at the gene ends were 1 base for V and 5 bases for J; bases not matched to a gene: 1. Per germline, CDR1 SQVTM and CDR2 ANQGSEA. CDR3 sequence: CSVEVQGETQYF. The CDR3 DNA follows: TGCAGCGTTGAAGTACAGGGGGAGACCCAGTACTTC. Full variable domain (remainder filled in from reference TRBV29-1 and TRBJ2-5): SAVISQKPSRDICQRGTSLTIQCQVDSQVTMMFWYRQQPGQSLTLIATANQGSEATYESGFVIDKFPISRPNLTFSTLTVSNMSPEDSSIYLCSVEVQGETQYFGPGTRLLVL.

The chain recombines TRBV3-1 (or the pseudogene TRBV3-2) with TRBJ2-7; D not certain. The V and J ends lost 1 base and 5 bases respectively, with 9 bases between them. CDR1 and CDR2 from the germline V gene are LGHDT and YNNKEL (reference sequence). The CDR3 has 13 amino acids. The CDR3 DNA reads TGTGCCAGCAGCCAAGGTATGAGAAACGAGCAGTACGTC. Protein: CASSQGMRNEQYV.

This chain connects TRBV15 to TRBJ1-5; D may be TRBD1 (5 bases). Between the trimmed V and J ends, which lost 0 bases and 7 bases, there was a span of 16 bases. CDR3 length: 16 amino acids. Germline values: CDR1 LNHNV, CDR2 YYDKDF (reference sequence). The CDR3 nucleotides are TGTGCCACCAGCAGAGATATTGACAGCCGGACCCAGCCCCAGCATTTT. It translates to CATSRDIDSRTQPQHF.

The rearrangement uses TRBV5-8 and TRBJ2-3; 9 bases are shared with TRBD2. The CDR3 is made up of 15 amino acids. Trimming at V came to 2 bases and at J to 4 bases, leaving 5 bases not matched to a gene. The germline V gene has CDR1 SGHTS and CDR2 YDEGEE. In DNA form, the CDR3 reads TGTGCCAGCAGCTTTGCGGGGGGGCGGCCAGATACGCAGTATTTT. Translated, it gives CASSFAGGRPDTQYF.

This clone was found once. This chain uses TRBV4-1 with TRBJ2-6; 7 bases are a match to TRBD1. V gave up 2 bases and J gave up 0 bases; unmatched junction bases: 13. The length of the CDR3 is 20 residues. Germline V lookup: CDR1 MGHRA, CDR2 YSYEKL. For the CDR3, the DNA is TGCGCCAGCAGCCAACCACTGGGACAGCCCATTCGCTCTGGGGCCAACGTCCTGACTTTC. As protein: CASSQPLGQPIRSGANVLTF.

This clone was counted only a few times. V usage is TRBV4-1 and J usage is TRBJ2-7; 12 bases are shared with TRBD1. V lost 3 bases, J lost 4 bases, and 1 base stayed unmatched. Germline CDR1 and CDR2: MGHRA and YSYEKL. The CDR3 spans 14 residues. In nucleotides, the CDR3 is TGCGCCAGCAGCCAGGGACAGGGGGCGTACGAGCAGTACTTC. This sequence encodes CASSQGQGAYEQYF.

This clone was seen just once. The CDR3 bases are TGTGCCAGCAGCCTCTTCCAGGGGCGGGATCAGCCCCAGCATTTT. Amino acids: CASSLFQGRDQPQHF. The V gene is TRBV27, the J gene TRBJ1-5; possible D gene TRBD1, 6 bases. V lost 6 bases and J 5 bases, leaving 17 bases between the germline ends. The length of the CDR3 is 15 residues. Germline-derived CDR1 and CDR2 are MNHEY and SMNVEV (reference sequence).

V and J are TRBV28 and TRBJ2-3; TRBD2 agrees at 8 bases. In germline, CDR1 is MDHEN, CDR2 SYDVKM. The CDR3 contains 15 residues. Trimming cost V 3 bases and J 15 bases; bases outside gene matches: 17. CDR3 in amino acids: CASSFRLTKRGPAYF. CDR3 DNA: TGTGCCAGCAGTTTCCGTCTGACTAAGCGGGGGCCCGCCTATTTT.

V is TRBV11-1 and J is TRBJ1-1, with TRBD1 identical over 8 bases. V gave up 3 bases and J gave up 2 bases; unmatched junction bases: 2. CDR1 and CDR2 from the germline V gene are SGHAT and FQDESV (reference sequence). The CDR3 length is 14 residues. CDR3 residues: CASSLGQVNTEAFF. CDR3 sequence (DNA): TGTGCCAGCAGCTTGGGACAGGTTAACACTGAAGCTTTCTTT.

This chain uses TRBV27 with TRBJ1-4, with D possibly TRBD1 on 6 matching bases. Trimming took 3 bases from V and 13 from J, leaving 30 bases between them. The CDR3 length is 18 residues. Germline CDR1 and CDR2: MNHEY and SMNVEV (reference sequence). The chain's CDR3 is CASSFIDHEGRSRGGLFF. For the CDR3, the DNA is TGTGCCAGCAGTTTTATCGACCATGAGGGGCGGAGCAGGGGCGGACTGTTTTTT.

The chain employs TRBV30 and TRBJ1-1, with D possibly being TRBD1 (6 bases). Germline V CDR1 and CDR2: GTSNPN, SVGIG (reference sequence). The CDR3 consists of 13 residues. V was trimmed by 2 bases and J by 1 base, leaving 8 bases between them. In nucleotides, the CDR3 is TGTGCCTGGAGTATAGGGGGGAACACTGAAGCTTTCTTT. Protein product: CAWSIGGNTEAFF. Based on the CDR3 plus reference TRBV30 and TRBJ1-1, the full variable domain is SQTIHQWPATLVQPVGSPLSLECTVEGTSNPNLYWYRQAAGRGLQLLFYSVGIGQISSEVPQNLSASRPQDRQFILSSKKLLLSDSGFYLCAWSIGGNTEAFFGQGTRLTVV.